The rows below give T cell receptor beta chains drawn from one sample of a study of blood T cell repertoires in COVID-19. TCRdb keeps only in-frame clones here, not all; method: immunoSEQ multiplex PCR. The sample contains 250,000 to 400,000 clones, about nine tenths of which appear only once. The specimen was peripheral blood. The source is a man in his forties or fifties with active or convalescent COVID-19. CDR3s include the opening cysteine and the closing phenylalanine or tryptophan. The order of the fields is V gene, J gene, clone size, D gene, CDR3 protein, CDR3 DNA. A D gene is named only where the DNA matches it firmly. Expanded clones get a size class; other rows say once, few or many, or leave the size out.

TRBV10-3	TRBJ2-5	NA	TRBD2	CAISSGEGALSETQYF	TGTGCCATCAGTTCCGGGGAGGGAGCCCTATCAGAGACCCAGTACTTC
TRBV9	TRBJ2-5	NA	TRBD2	CASSVVGLARETQYF	TGTGCCAGCAGCGTAGTGGGACTAGCGCGGGAGACCCAGTACTTC
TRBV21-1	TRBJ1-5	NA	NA	CASSKEIGYGQGHQPQHF	TGTGCCAGCAGCAAAGAGATAGGCTATGGACAGGGCCACCAGCCCCAGCATTTT
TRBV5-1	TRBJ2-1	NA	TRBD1	CASSLGLARGKYNEQFF	TGCGCCAGCAGCTTGGGATTGGCCAGGGGGAAGTACAATGAGCAGTTCTTC
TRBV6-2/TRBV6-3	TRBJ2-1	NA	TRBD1	CASSYSVRDRYFDEQFF	TGTGCCAGCAGTTACTCCGTTCGGGACAGATATTTTGATGAGCAGTTCTTC
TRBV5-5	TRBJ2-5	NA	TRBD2	CASSLVPSGGFWETQYF	TGTGCCAGCAGCTTAGTCCCTAGCGGGGGATTTTGGGAGACCCAGTACTTC
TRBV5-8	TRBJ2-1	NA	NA	CASSTGFLSYNEQFF	TGTGCCAGCAGCACAGGGTTTTTATCCTACAATGAGCAGTTCTTC
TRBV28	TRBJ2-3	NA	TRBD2	CASSHGTSGGAGDTQYF	TGTGCCAGCAGTCACGGGACTAGCGGGGGGGCTGGGGATACGCAGTATTTT
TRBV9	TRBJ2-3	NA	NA	CASSVLSHPDTQYF	TGTGCCAGCAGCGTCCTTTCACACCCGGATACGCAGTATTTT
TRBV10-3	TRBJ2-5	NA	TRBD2	CAISETWLAGASGETQYF	TGTGCCATCAGTGAGACCTGGCTAGCGGGAGCCTCGGGGGAGACCCAGTACTTC
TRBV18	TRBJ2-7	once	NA	CASSQSTGPYEQYF	TGTGCCAGCTCACAATCGACAGGACCCTACGAGCAGTACTTC
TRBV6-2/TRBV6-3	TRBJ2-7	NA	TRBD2	CASSYSNGLDYEQYF	TGTGCCAGCAGTTACTCGAACGGACTAGACTACGAGCAGTACTTC
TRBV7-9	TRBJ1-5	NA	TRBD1	CASSMTGNQPQHF	TGTGCCAGCAGCATGACAGGGAATCAGCCCCAGCATTTT
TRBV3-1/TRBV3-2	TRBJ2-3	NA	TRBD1	CASSRQGADTQYF	TGTGCCAGCAGCCGACAGGGGGCTGATACGCAGTATTTT
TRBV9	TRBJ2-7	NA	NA	CASSSGGAGDEQYF	TGTGCCAGCAGCTCTGGCGGGGCTGGTGACGAGCAGTACTTC
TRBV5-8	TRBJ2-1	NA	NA	CASSLVFRGFGEQFF	TGTGCCAGCAGCTTGGTGTTTCGGGGTTTCGGTGAGCAGTTCTTC
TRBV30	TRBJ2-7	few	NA	CAFGGYEQYF	TGTGCCTTCGGGGGCTACGAGCAGTACTTC
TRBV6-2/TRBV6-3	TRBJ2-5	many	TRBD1	CASSLGGVETQYF	TGTGCCAGCAGCCTAGGGGGCGTGGAGACCCAGTACTTC
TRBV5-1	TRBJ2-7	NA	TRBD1	CASSLQGSSYEQYF	TGCGCCAGCAGCTTACAGGGGTCATCCTACGAGCAGTACTTC
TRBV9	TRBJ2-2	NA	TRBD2	CASSAPLPSTSGRTGELFF	TGTGCCAGCAGCGCACCATTACCTTCGACTAGCGGGAGGACCGGGGAGCTGTTTTTT
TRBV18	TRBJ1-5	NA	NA	CASSPTGTDQPQHF	TGTGCCAGCTCACCAACAGGGACCGATCAGCCCCAGCATTTT
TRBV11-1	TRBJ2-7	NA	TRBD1	CASSLGDRVYEQYF	TGTGCCAGCAGCTTAGGGGACAGGGTCTACGAGCAGTACTTC
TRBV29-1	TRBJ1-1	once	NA	CSVEGKQMNTEAFF	TGCAGCGTTGAAGGGAAACAGATGAACACTGAAGCTTTCTTT
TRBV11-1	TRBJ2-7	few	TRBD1	CASGRQGGYEQYF	TGTGCCAGTGGGCGACAGGGGGGCTACGAGCAGTACTTC
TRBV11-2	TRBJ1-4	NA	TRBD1	CASSLQYPGTGDEKLFF	TGTGCCAGCAGCTTACAGTACCCCGGGACAGGGGATGAAAAACTGTTTTTT
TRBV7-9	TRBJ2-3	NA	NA	CASSSRQRKVTDTQYF	TGTGCCAGCAGCTCGAGACAGAGAAAAGTCACAGATACGCAGTATTTT
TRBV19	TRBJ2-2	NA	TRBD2	CASSIPRLAGGSGELFF	TGTGCCAGTAGTATTCCCAGACTAGCGGGAGGATCCGGGGAGCTGTTTTTT
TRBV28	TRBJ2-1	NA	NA	CASSLGGTVYNEQFF	TGTGCCAGCAGTTTAGGCGGGACAGTGTACAATGAGCAGTTCTTC
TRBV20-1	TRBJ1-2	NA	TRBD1	CSASPGTGHYGYTF	TGCAGTGCTAGTCCCGGGACAGGCCACTATGGCTACACCTTC
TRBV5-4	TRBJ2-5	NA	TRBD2	CASSSPTSGGETQYF	TGTGCCAGCAGCTCCCCTACTAGCGGGGGAGAGACCCAGTACTTC
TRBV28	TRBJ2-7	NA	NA	CASSSTSYGYEQYF	TGTGCCAGCAGTTCAACGTCTTACGGCTACGAGCAGTACTTC
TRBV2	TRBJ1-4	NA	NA	CASSLGGATNEKLFF	TGTGCCAGCAGTTTGGGGGGAGCAACTAATGAAAAACTGTTTTTT
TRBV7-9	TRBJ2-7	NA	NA	CASSSTGIYEQYF	TGTGCCAGCAGCTCCACAGGGATCTACGAGCAGTACTTC
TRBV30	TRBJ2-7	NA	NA	CAWSVPGQGSRYEQYF	TGTGCCTGGAGTGTACCAGGGCAGGGGTCAAGGTACGAGCAGTACTTC
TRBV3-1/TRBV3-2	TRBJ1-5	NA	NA	CASSQQGNQPQHF	TGTGCCAGCAGCCAACAGGGAAATCAGCCCCAGCATTTT
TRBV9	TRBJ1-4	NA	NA	CASSVAPGDEKLFF	TGTGCCAGCAGCGTCGCCCCGGGGGATGAAAAACTGTTTTTT
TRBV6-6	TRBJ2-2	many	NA	CASSYSRSRELFF	TGTGCCAGCAGTTACTCTCGGTCAAGGGAGCTGTTTTTT
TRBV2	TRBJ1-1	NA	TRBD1	CASRRGQGTEAFF	TGTGCCAGCAGGAGGGGACAGGGCACTGAAGCTTTCTTT
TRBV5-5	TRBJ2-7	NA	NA	CASSSGLILNEQYF	TGTGCCAGCAGCTCGGGACTCATTTTGAACGAGCAGTACTTC
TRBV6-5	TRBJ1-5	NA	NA	CASRAEAVGNQPQHF	TGTGCCAGCAGGGCGGAGGCAGTCGGTAATCAGCCCCAGCATTTT
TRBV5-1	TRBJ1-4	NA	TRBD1	CASSLGGGGEKLFF	TGCGCCAGCAGCTTGGGAGGGGGCGGTGAAAAACTGTTTTTT
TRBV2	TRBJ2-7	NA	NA	CASSEWGSALYEQYF	TGTGCCAGCAGTGAGTGGGGCTCGGCCCTCTACGAGCAGTACTTC
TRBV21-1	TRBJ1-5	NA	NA	CASSPGGGSPSNQPQHF	TGTGCCAGCAGCCCGGGAGGTGGGTCTCCTAGCAATCAGCCCCAGCATTTT
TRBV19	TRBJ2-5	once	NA	CASSLTLEETQYF	TGTGCCAGTAGTCTTACATTGGAAGAGACCCAGTACTTC
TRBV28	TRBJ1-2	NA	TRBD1	CASSSPIPGGYGYTF	TGTGCCAGCAGCTCACCCATCCCAGGGGGCTATGGCTACACCTTC